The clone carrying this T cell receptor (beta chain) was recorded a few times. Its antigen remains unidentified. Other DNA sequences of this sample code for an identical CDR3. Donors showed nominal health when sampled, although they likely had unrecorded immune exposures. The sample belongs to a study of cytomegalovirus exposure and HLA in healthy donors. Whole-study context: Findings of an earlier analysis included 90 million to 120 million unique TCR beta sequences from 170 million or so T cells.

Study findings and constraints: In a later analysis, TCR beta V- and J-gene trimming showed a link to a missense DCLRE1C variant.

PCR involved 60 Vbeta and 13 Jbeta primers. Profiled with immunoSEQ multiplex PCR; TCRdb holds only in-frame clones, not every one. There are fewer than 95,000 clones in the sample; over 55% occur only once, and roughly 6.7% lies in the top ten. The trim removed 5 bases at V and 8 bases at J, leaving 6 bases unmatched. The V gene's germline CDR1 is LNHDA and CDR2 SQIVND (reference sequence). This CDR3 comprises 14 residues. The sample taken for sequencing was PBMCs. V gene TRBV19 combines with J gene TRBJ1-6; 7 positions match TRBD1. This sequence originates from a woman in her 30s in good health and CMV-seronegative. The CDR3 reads CASSSGGFDSPLHF. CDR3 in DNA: TGTGCCAGTAGTTCAGGGGGTTTTGATTCACCCCTCCACTTT.